This T cell receptor beta chain appears in the sequencing data of a study of T cell responses to AZD1222 COVID-19 vaccine (dated by TCRdb to the early 2020s). For context, the study as a whole: AZD1222 recipients given second doses at about 4 weeks or at about 12 weeks were pooled, since spike-specific TCR depth and breadth were not found to differ between the two schedules. A total of just over 230 trial participants underwent TCR sequencing, of whom more than 200 had received two doses of AZD1222 and around 25 had received two doses of the MenACWY control vaccine. Trial participants were enrolled by age into subgroups of 18-55, 56-69 and 70-plus years, and approximately 150, 30 and 60 TCR-sequenced participants, respectively, were included in these subgroups. The research as a whole found: Only 5 to 7 AZD1222 recipients were SARS-CoV-2 seropositive at baseline, limiting conclusions about previously exposed vaccinees. Epitopes outside the regions mutated in the B.1.351 and B.1.1.7 variants were reportedly recognized by nearly half of the unique spike-specific TCRs. Because no samples from the day 14 peak response were available, repertoires could be characterized only after the peak T cell response. Participants were mostly white British and included more females than males, and it was suggested by the authors that clonal diversity may have been underestimated. The 56-69-year group was small, and its depth increase did not reach significance, likely because of low power. CD4 TCRs associated with the vaccine covered the entire spike protein, and the dominant responses were in regions 160-218 and 743-854. After two AZD1222 doses, both the breadth and the depth of spike-specific TCRs were significantly higher than at day 0 and than in MenACWY recipients.

In regard to this clone: The antigen it recognizes is unknown. No much larger clone is present one base from it, and per-base qualities are unavailable.

V is pruned by 0 bases and J by 4 bases, leaving 4 bases of the junction without a gene match. Counted from cysteine to phenylalanine, this CDR3 has 16 amino acids. The kept DNA is CDR3 alone, 48 bases in frame from the first base. CDR1 and CDR2 were assigned from the germline V gene (reference sequence) as MNHEY and SMNVEV. The CDR3 regions of human TCRbeta chains were analyzed by immunosequencing. Regarding the original processing steps: TCRs in the repertoires were compared against a reference library of SARS-CoV-2-specific TCRs that had been generated with the MIRA antigen-specificity platform. Breadth was defined as the fraction of unique TCRs that were SARS-CoV-2-associated. Depth was defined as the fraction of total T cells that were SARS-CoV-2-associated. Using the MIRA data, every spike-specific TCR was mapped to the spike region that the TCR reacted to and assigned to either a CD4 or a CD8 class. Log10-transformed breadth and depth values were compared by one-way ANOVA with Sidak's multiple comparisons tests. TCRdb's version of the immuneACCESS table is confined to in-frame rearrangements and falls short of the full clone set. An unresolved V gene accounts for under half of the shortfall where checked; the remainder is of unknown origin. The DNA was the basis for D and trimming; V, J and clone size are from that table. A total of approximately 130,000 clones appear in this sample, roughly 93% of them only once. The top ten clones comprise 3.1% of the sample.

Per the publication, the time point label means: baseline before first vaccination. Vaccinee samples were obtained from the UK trials COV001 and COV002, which included a single-blind randomized controlled phase 2/3 trial of AZD1222 (ChAdOx1 nCoV-19) in healthy adults. Trial participant PBMC samples were collected at day 0 and day 28 after the second dose for TCRbeta chain sequencing. The source is an adult in good health. This material consisted of peripheral blood, taken on day 0 of AZD1222 vaccination. The rearranged segments are TRBV27 and TRBJ1-3; 9 middle bases align to TRBD1. In nucleotide form, the sequence is TGTGCCAGCAGTTTATCCGGGACAGGGAGAGGAAACACCATATATTTT. This gives the protein CASSLSGTGRGNTIYF.